The clone carrying this T cell receptor (beta chain) was picked up a small number of times. This sample was taken from a study of identical twins. CDR3 size: 14 residues. Trimming stripped 3 bases from V and 4 bases from J, with 14 bases between. Germline V CDR1 and CDR2: DFQATT, SNEGSKA (reference sequence). Using its own MiXCR run on the 5' RACE reads, TCRdb lists one record per CDR3 protein. The sample records roughly 770,000 distinct CDR3 sequences, about 18% being singletons. These data are also associated with another study on T cells expressing NK-cell markers.

The TCR originated in a woman aged 18 to 35 in good health. V and J are TRBV20-1 and TRBJ2-3; a weak D match, TRBD2 (6 bases). Sequencing used PBMCs. The CDR3 spells CSASLGRGADTQYF. In DNA, the CDR3 is TGCAGTGCTAGCTTAGGGCGGGGAGCAGATACGCAGTATTTT.